A single sample is the source of the 9 T cell receptor beta chains below, sequenced in a study of cytomegalovirus exposure and HLA in healthy donors. The primer mix had 60 Vbeta and 13 Jbeta primers. Profiled with immunoSEQ multiplex PCR; TCRdb holds only in-frame clones, not every one. The sample records about 100,000 clones, 80% being singletons. The sample taken for sequencing was PBMCs. The receptors here all came from a man between 25 and 39 years old in good health and CMV-seronegative.

This clone has just a few counts. The chain recombines TRBV7-9 with TRBJ1-1, with D possibly matching TRBD1 (6 bases). Trimming left V 0 bases short and J 0 bases short, with 14 bases between. CDR3 length: 17 amino acids. Germline CDR1 is SEHNR and CDR2 is FQNEAQ (reference sequence). CDR3 coding DNA: TGTGCCAGCAGCTTAGCTACCCAGGGGTATATGAACACTGAAGCTTTCTTT. Its protein is CASSLATQGYMNTEAFF.

CDR3 in amino acids: CASSSYRDYGYTF. In DNA, the CDR3 is TGTGCCAGCAGCAGTTACAGGGACTATGGCTACACCTTC. V gene TRBV11-2 combines with J gene TRBJ1-2, with D possibly being TRBD1 (6 bases). V lost 5 bases to trimming and J lost 3 bases, with 10 bases between them. Per the germline V gene, CDR1 is SGHAT and CDR2 is FQNNGV. The CDR3 loop spans 13 amino acids.

V usage is TRBV4-1 and J usage is TRBJ2-7; a possible D gene is TRBD2 (5 bases). The V end lost 2 bases, the J end lost 3 bases, and 26 bases lay between the germline ends. Germline-derived CDR1 and CDR2 are MGHRA and YSYEKL. The CDR3 is 19 amino acids. The CDR3 sequence: CASSQFRLGRRQRIYEQYF. Here the CDR3 DNA reads TGCGCCAGCAGCCAATTCCGCCTAGGTCGGCGCCAGCGGATCTACGAGCAGTACTTC.

The gene calls are TRBV18 and TRBJ2-7, with 9 bases fitting TRBD1. The CDR3 sequence is 12 residues long. Germline-derived CDR1 and CDR2 are KGHSH and LQKENI. Trimming removed 5 bases from V and 6 bases from J; junction bases left unmatched: 2. CDR3: CASSSTGGEQYF. CDR3 in DNA: TGTGCCAGCTCATCGACAGGGGGCGAGCAGTACTTC.

This chain uses TRBV28 with TRBJ1-3; D call uncertain. Between the trimmed V and J ends, which lost 8 bases and 0 bases, there was a span of 11 bases. Germline V gives CDR1 MDHEN, CDR2 SYDVKM. The CDR3 is made up of 14 amino acids. CDR3 sequence reads: CASYPGSSGNTIYF. The CDR3 DNA reads TGTGCCAGCTATCCGGGAAGCTCTGGAAACACCATATATTTT.

V usage is TRBV18 and J usage is TRBJ2-3; a possible D gene is TRBD1 (6 bases). The germline V gene has CDR1 KGHSH and CDR2 LQKENI. The CDR3 is 20 residues long. V gave up 5 bases and J gave up 0 bases, with 27 bases separating them. The CDR3 protein is CASSSKTGFAVVSSTDTQYF. The CDR3 bases are TGTGCCAGCTCAAGTAAAACAGGGTTTGCTGTAGTATCTAGCACAGATACGCAGTATTTT.

V and J are TRBV7-9 and TRBJ1-2; possible D gene TRBD1, 6 bases. Germline CDR1 is SEHNR and CDR2 is FQNEAQ (reference sequence). This CDR3 region has 16 residues. With 1 base removed from V and 2 bases from J, the gap between germline ends came to 14 bases. DNA of the CDR3: TGTGCCAGCAGCTTAGGGCGAAGGACAGTGAACTATGGCTACACCTTC. It translates to CASSLGRRTVNYGYTF. The complete variable domain, with remaining parts taken from reference TRBV7-9 and TRBJ1-2, reads DTGVSQNPRHKITKRGQNVTFRCDPISEHNRLYWYRQTLGQGPEFLTYFQNEAQLEKSRLLSDRFSAERPKGSFSTLEIQRTEQGDSAMYLCASSLGRRTVNYGYTFGSGTRLTVV.

The J gene is TRBJ2-7, the V gene TRBV9, with 7 bases matching TRBD2. Germline assignment: CDR1 SGDLS and CDR2 YYNGEE. Unmatched junction bases numbered 4, after V lost 0 bases and J lost 1 base. There are 15 residues in the CDR3. The CDR3 nucleotides are TGTGCCAGCAGCGTAGTCGGGGAGGGGTCCTACGAGCAGTACTTC. Protein product: CASSVVGEGSYEQYF.

This chain uses TRBV5-5 with TRBJ2-6; D might be TRBD1 (6 bases). V was pared by 0 bases and J by 4 bases, with 17 bases between. Germline V gene data show CDR1 as SGHKS and CDR2 as YYEKEE (reference sequence). The CDR3 runs to 18 residues. The CDR3 protein is CASSLDRFTGTGANVLTF. Written as DNA, the CDR3 is TGTGCCAGCAGCTTGGACAGGTTCACAGGGACAGGGGCCAACGTCCTGACTTTC.